A single sample gave rise to the 7 T cell receptor beta chains below, sequenced in a study of patients and donors after allogeneic stem cell transplantation. TCRdb reprocessed the RT-PCR reads via MiXCR and lists one record per CDR3 protein. In the table there are 190,000 or so distinct CDR3 sequences, 38% of which are singletons. The material sequenced was blood, either unsorted or a sorted T cell fraction (not recorded which). Source of these receptors: a human donor who was either an allogeneic HSCT recipient or a stem cell or donor lymphocyte infusion donor (not recorded which). It is not recorded whose cells these are; they may come from a transplant donor.

The chain links TRBV4-1 to TRBJ1-3, with 9 nucleotides matching TRBD1. V lost 2 bases to trimming and J lost 3 bases; unmatched junction nucleotides: 5. This CDR3 has 16 residues. Germline V lookup: CDR1 MGHRA, CDR2 YSYEKL. DNA of the CDR3: TGCGCCAGCAGCCAATCGGACAGGGGAGGTGGAAACACCATATATTTT. Translating it yields CASSQSDRGGGNTIYF.

This rearrangement joins TRBV18 to TRBJ2-5; TRBD1 is a possible D gene (5 bases). There are 15 residues in the CDR3. Trimming removed 2 bases from V and 5 bases from J, with 15 bases in between. The germline CDR1 and CDR2 sequences are KGHSH and LQKENI. As DNA, the CDR3 is TGTGCCAGCTCACCAAGAAACAGGCTGGGGGAGACCCAGTACTTC. Amino acids: CASSPRNRLGETQYF.

This chain links TRBV29-1 with TRBJ2-2, with 15 bases fitting TRBD2. Germline V gene data show CDR1 as SQVTM and CDR2 as ANQGSEA. J was trimmed by 1 base and V by 4 bases; bases with no gene match: 4. This CDR3 has 17 residues. The CDR3 region has the DNA TGCAGCGTTGGGACTAGCGGGGGGGCCCGGAACACCGGGGAGCTGTTTTTT. Translation: CSVGTSGGARNTGELFF.

This clonotype was observed a few times. V and J are TRBV5-1 and TRBJ2-3; D might be TRBD2 (5 bases). V lost 0 bases, J lost 3 bases, and 8 bases lay in between. CDR1 and CDR2 (germline): SGHRS, YFSETQ. The CDR3 covers 14 residues. CDR3 in DNA: TGCGCCAGCAGCTTGGGGACTTATACAGATACGCAGTATTTT. Amino acids: CASSLGTYTDTQYF.

This clonotype was recorded many times. V usage is TRBV6-6 and J usage is TRBJ2-2; 8 bases match TRBD1. CDR1 is MNHNY, CDR2 SVGAGI, per germline (reference sequence). V lost 11 bases to trimming and J lost 5 bases; unmatched junction nucleotides: 7. The length of the CDR3 is 13 residues. CDR3 nucleotides: TGTGCCCTCCGGACAGGGATGACCGGGGAGCTGTTTTTT. Amino acids: CALRTGMTGELFF.

In its sample, this clonotype was seen a few times. The gene calls are TRBV5-5 and TRBJ1-1, with no clear D. V lost 4 bases to trimming and J lost 4 bases, with 14 bases between them. The CDR3 contains 14 residues. Germline CDR1 reads SGHKS; CDR2 reads YYEKEE (reference sequence). CDR3 sequence reads: CASSNGGVSTEAFF. In nucleotides, the CDR3 is TGTGCCAGCAGCAACGGAGGAGTGAGCACTGAAGCTTTCTTT.

This clonotype has only a few counts. The chain couples TRBV29-1 to TRBJ2-1; the match to TRBD2 covers 7 bases. The CDR3 contains 13 residues. J was trimmed by 1 base and V by 5 bases; bases with no gene match: 2. The germline gives CDR1 SQVTM, CDR2 ANQGSEA. The CDR3 spells CSVWEGSYNEQFF. DNA for the CDR3: TGCAGCGTTTGGGAGGGATCCTACAATGAGCAGTTCTTC.